This record covers a single T cell receptor (beta chain). Its antigen is currently unknown. CDR1 and CDR2 from the germline V gene are SNHLY and FYNNEI. The CDR3 totals 14 residues. Deletions cut 7 bases from V and 12 bases from J, with 24 bases between. Study processing details: Between-group CDR3 differences, defined by clinicopathological status, yielded a distant-metastasis classifier for papillary thyroid cancer. Through MiXCR, TCRdb re-clonotyped the PCR reads. The authors' filters were not applied to this entry. The sample lists fewer than 40,000 clones; less than 20% were seen once. No treatment had been given to any patient before thyroid surgery. The source of the sample is a study of metastatic and nonmetastatic thyroid tumors. Turning to the study itself: Patients with malignant and benign thyroid disease provided blood and tumor or nodule tissue, whose repertoires were compared. Study conclusions and caveats: In blood and tumor, TCR beta diversity was reportedly significantly higher in malignant thyroid tumors than in benign nodules.

The chain uses TRBV2 and TRBJ1-2; D not certain. This TCR was recovered from a female donor with papillary thyroid cancer or a benign thyroid nodule (not recorded which). Some clones in this sample may be carry-over from other donors' samples. Sequencing input: blood. For the CDR3, the DNA is TGTGCCAGCAAGAAGGAGGGATTCCCCTATGTCCACACCTTC. This sequence encodes CASKKEGFPYVHTF.